The present TCR beta chain was sequenced within a study of shared clonotypes between healthy human individuals. About the research overall: Per donor, CD8 memory used one plate, CD8 naive used two, CD4 memory used three and CD4 naive used three.

V lost 4 bases and J 6 bases, leaving 12 bases between the germline ends. The CDR3 has 14 residues. CDR1 is MDHEN, CDR2 SYDVKM, per germline. CD4+ cell separation produced CD45RA+ naive and CD45RA-negative memory subsets. Some clones are missing from TCRdb's copy, which holds only in-frame ones; the method was immunoSEQ multiplex PCR. In the table there are 730,000 or so clones, roughly 70% of which are singletons. V gene TRBV28 combines with J gene TRBJ2-2; TRBD2 is a possible D gene (5 bases). The TCR was taken from a young woman in good health. Specimen: memory CD4+ T cells sorted from blood. The subset denotes: CD45RA-negative fraction. The DNA of the CDR3 is TGTGCCAGCAGTTCGGGGTGGGTCTCCGGGGAGCTGTTTTTT. Translation gives CASSSGWVSGELFF.